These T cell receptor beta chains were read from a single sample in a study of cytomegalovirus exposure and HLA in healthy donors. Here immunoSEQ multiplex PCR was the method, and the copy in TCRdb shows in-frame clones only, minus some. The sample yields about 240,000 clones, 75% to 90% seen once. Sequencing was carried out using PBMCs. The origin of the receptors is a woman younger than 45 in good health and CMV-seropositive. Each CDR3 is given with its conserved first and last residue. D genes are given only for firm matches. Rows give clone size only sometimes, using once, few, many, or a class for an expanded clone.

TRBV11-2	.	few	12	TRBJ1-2	CASSSTGGGYTF	TGTGCCAGCAGCTCCACGGGGGGTGGCTACACCTTC
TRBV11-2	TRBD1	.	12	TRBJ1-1	CASSRWGQEAFF	TGTGCCAGCAGCCGATGGGGACAGGAAGCTTTCTTT
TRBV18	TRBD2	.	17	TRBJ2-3	CASSLSRTSGSTDTQYF	TGTGCCAGCTCCCTTTCTCGGACTAGCGGGTCCACAGATACGCAGTATTTT
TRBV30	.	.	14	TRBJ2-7	CAWNLDSYSYEQYF	TGTGCCTGGAACCTGGACAGTTACTCCTACGAGCAGTACTTC
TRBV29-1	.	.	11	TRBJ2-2	CSHSSAGELFF	TGCAGCCACTCCTCGGCCGGGGAGCTGTTTTTT
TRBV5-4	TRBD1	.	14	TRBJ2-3	CASSLSGGADTQYF	TGTGCCAGCAGCTTGTCAGGGGGCGCAGATACGCAGTATTTT
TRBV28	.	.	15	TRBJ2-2	CASSWRRGMGGELFF	TGTGCCAGCAGTTGGCGGAGGGGCATGGGCGGGGAGCTGTTTTTT
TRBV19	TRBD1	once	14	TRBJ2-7	CASSWTGSSYEQYF	TGTGCCAGTAGTTGGACAGGATCCTCCTACGAGCAGTACTTC
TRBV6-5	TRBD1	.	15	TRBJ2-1	CASSYGQGLFNEQFF	TGTGCCAGCAGTTACGGACAGGGTCTTTTCAATGAGCAGTTCTTC
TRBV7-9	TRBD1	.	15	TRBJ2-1	CASTPPGQGYNEQFF	TGTGCCAGCACCCCCCCAGGACAGGGCTACAATGAGCAGTTCTTC
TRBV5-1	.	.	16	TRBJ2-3	CASSLAGSGQSDTQYF	TGCGCCAGCAGCTTGGCCGGAAGCGGTCAGTCAGATACGCAGTATTTT
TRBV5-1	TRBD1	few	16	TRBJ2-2	CASIAPGQGSTGELFF	TGCGCCAGCATAGCCCCGGGACAGGGGAGCACCGGGGAGCTGTTTTTT
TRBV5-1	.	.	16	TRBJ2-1	CASSILNRVSYNEQFF	TGCGCCAGCAGCATCCTCAACAGGGTATCCTACAATGAGCAGTTCTTC
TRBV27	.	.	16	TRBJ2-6	CASSPGPGSGANVLTF	TGTGCCAGCAGTCCCGGGCCGGGGTCTGGGGCCAACGTCCTGACTTTC
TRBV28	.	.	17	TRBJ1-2	CASSDIRDTSSNYGYTF	TGTGCCAGCAGCGACATCCGGGACACATCTTCCAACTATGGCTACACCTTC
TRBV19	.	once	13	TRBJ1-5	CASSNGENQPQHF	TGTGCCAGTAGTAACGGAGAAAATCAGCCCCAGCATTTT
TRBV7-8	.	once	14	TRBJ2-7	CASSSDYRAYEQYF	TGTGCCAGCAGCTCTGACTACAGGGCCTACGAGCAGTACTTC
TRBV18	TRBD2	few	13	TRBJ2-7	CASSLAGGYEQYF	TGTGCCAGCTCACTAGCGGGAGGGTACGAGCAGTACTTC